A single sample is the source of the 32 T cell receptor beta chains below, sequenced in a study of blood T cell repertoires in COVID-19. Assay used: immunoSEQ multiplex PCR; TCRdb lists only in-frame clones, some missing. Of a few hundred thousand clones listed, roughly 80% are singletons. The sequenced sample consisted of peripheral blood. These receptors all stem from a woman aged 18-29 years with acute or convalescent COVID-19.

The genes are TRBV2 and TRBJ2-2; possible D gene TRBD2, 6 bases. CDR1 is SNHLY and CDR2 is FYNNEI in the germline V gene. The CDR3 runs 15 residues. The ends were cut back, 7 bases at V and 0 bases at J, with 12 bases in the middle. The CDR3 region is CASTREQANTGELFF. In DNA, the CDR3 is TGTGCCAGCACGCGGGAACAGGCGAACACCGGGGAGCTGTTTTTT. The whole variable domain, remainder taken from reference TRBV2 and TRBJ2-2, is EPEVTQTPSHQVTQMGQEVILRCVPISNHLYFYWYRQILGQKVEFLVSFYNNEISEKSEIFDDQFSVERPDGSNFTLKIRSTKLEDSAMYFCASTREQANTGELFFGEGSRLTVL.

CDR3 coding DNA: TGCAGCGTTGAAGAGGCAGGGGACGAGCAGTACTTC. It specifies CSVEEAGDEQYF. J is TRBJ2-7 and V is TRBV29-1; TRBD1 is a possible D gene (6 bases). The V gene's germline CDR1 is SQVTM and CDR2 ANQGSEA. The CDR3 has 12 residues. With 0 bases removed from V and 5 bases from J, the gap between germline ends came to 8 bases.

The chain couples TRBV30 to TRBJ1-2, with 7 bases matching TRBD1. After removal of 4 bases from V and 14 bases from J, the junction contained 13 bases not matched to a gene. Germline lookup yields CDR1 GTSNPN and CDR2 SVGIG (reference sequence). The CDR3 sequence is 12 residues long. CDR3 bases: TGTGCCTGGAACGGGGACAGACGGGCTGGGACCTTC. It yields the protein CAWNGDRRAGTF.

The CDR3 nucleotides are TGCGCCAGCAGCCAAGGTCGCAGGGCTGCAACTAATGAAAAACTGTTTTTT. Its translation: CASSQGRRAATNEKLFF. This chain connects TRBV4-3 to TRBJ1-4; D may be TRBD1 (5 bases). The length of the CDR3 is 17 residues. The V and J ends lost 1 base and 0 bases respectively, with 12 bases between them. Looked up from germline, CDR1 is LGHNA and CDR2 is YSLEER.

In DNA, the CDR3 is TGTGCCAGCAGCTTAGATGCAGGGGGCCCTAATCAGCCCCAGCATTTT. This encodes CASSLDAGGPNQPQHF. The chain couples TRBV11-2 to TRBJ1-5; 8 nucleotides match TRBD1. CDR1 and CDR2 (germline): SGHAT, FQNNGV. The trim removed 0 bases at V and 4 bases at J, leaving 5 bases unmatched. The CDR3 is 16 residues long.

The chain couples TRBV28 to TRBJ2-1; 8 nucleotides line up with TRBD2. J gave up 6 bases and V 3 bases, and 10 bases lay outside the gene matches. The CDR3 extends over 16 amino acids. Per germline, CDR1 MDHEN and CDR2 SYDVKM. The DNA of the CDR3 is TGTGCCAGCAGTTTGCCGGGGGGGGCTAGCGTCAATGAGCAGTTCTTC. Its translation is CASSLPGGASVNEQFF.

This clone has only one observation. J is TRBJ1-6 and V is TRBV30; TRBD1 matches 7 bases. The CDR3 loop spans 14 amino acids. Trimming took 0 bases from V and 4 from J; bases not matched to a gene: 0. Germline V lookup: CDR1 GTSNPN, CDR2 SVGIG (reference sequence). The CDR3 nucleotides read TGTGCCTGGAGTGTGGGACAGTATAATTCACCCCTCCACTTT. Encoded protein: CAWSVGQYNSPLHF.

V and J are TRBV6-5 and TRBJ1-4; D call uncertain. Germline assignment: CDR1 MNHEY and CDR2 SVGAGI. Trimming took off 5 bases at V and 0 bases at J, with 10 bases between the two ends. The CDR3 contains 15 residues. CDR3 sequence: CASSLGGPTNEKLFF. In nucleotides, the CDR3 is TGTGCCAGCAGTCTAGGAGGGCCAACTAATGAAAAACTGTTTTTT.

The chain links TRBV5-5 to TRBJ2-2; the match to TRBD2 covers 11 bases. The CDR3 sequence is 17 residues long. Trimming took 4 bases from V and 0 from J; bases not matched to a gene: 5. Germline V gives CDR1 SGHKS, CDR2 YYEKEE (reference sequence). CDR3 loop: CASSVGLAGTNTGELFF. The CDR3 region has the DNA TGTGCCAGCAGCGTCGGACTAGCGGGCACGAACACCGGGGAGCTGTTTTTT.

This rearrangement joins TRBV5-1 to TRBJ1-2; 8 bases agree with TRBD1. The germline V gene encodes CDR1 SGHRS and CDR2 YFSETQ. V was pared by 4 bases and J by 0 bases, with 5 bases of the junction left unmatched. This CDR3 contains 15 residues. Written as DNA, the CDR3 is TGCGCCAGCAGCCCCGGACAGGGCCCTAACTATGGCTACACCTTC. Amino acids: CASSPGQGPNYGYTF.

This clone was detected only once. CDR3 sequence (DNA): TGCGCCAGCAGCCGAGAATCTAGCGGGAGTTACCAAGAGACCCAGTACTTC. It codes for CASSRESSGSYQETQYF. The genes are TRBV4-3 and TRBJ2-5; 10 bases match TRBD2. Germline CDR1 is LGHNA and CDR2 is YSLEER. CDR3 length equals 17 residues. Germline trimming cut 4 bases from V and 0 bases from J; bases unmatched to any gene: 8.

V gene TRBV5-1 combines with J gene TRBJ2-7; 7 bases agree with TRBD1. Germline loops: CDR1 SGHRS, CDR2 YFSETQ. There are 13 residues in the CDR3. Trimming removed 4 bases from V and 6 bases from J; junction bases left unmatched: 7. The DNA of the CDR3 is TGCGCCAGCAGCATCCTACAGGGGAGCGAGCAGTACTTC. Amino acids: CASSILQGSEQYF.

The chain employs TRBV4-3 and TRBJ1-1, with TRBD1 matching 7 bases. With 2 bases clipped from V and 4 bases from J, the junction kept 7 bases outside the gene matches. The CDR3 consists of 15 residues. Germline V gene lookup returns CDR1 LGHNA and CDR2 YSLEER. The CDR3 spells CASSQKPGQFTEAFF. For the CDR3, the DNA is TGCGCCAGCAGCCAAAAGCCGGGACAGTTCACTGAAGCTTTCTTT.

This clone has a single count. CDR3 residues: CASSVAGQSLPGNTIYF. In DNA form, the CDR3 reads TGTGCCAGCAGCGTAGCCGGACAGTCCTTACCCGGAAACACCATATATTTT. V gene TRBV9 combines with J gene TRBJ1-3; D possibly corresponds to TRBD1 (6 bases). Germline values: CDR1 SGDLS, CDR2 YYNGEE. The CDR3 has 17 amino acids. V was shortened by 0 bases and J by 4 bases, with 17 bases between the two germline ends.

CDR3 in amino acids: CAWSVAGTDTQYF. CDR3 nucleotide sequence: TGTGCCTGGAGTGTAGCGGGAACAGATACGCAGTATTTT. The chain combines TRBV30 with TRBJ2-3; 7 bases match TRBD2. This CDR3 region has 13 residues. With V trimmed by 0 bases and J by 3 bases, 0 bases remained unmatched. Germline-derived CDR1 and CDR2 are GTSNPN and SVGIG (reference sequence).

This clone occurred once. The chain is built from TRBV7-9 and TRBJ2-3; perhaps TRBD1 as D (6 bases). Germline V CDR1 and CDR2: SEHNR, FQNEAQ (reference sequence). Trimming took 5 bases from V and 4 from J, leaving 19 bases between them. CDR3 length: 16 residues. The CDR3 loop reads CASSPIRDTLPDTQYF. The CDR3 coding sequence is TGTGCCAGCAGCCCCATCCGGGACACCCTCCCAGATACGCAGTATTTT.

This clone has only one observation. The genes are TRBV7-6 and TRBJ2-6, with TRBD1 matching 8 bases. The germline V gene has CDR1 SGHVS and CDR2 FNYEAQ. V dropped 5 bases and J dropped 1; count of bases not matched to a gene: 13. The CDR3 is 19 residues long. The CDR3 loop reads CASSPDPGQAISGANVLTF. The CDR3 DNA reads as TGTGCCAGCAGCCCAGACCCGGGACAGGCTATATCTGGGGCCAACGTCCTGACTTTC.

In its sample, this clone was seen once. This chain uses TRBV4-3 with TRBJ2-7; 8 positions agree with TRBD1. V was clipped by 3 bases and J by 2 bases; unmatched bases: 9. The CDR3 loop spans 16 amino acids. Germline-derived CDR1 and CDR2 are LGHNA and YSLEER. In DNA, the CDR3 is TGCGCCAGCAGCCAGAAGCTTGGGGACAGGACCTACGAGCAGTACTTC. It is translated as CASSQKLGDRTYEQYF.

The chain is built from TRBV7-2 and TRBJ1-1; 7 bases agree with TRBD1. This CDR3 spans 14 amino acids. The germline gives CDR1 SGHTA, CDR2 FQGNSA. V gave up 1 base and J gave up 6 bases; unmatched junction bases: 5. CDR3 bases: TGTGCCAGCAGCTTAGTGACAGGGATCGCTGAAGCTTTCTTT. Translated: CASSLVTGIAEAFF.

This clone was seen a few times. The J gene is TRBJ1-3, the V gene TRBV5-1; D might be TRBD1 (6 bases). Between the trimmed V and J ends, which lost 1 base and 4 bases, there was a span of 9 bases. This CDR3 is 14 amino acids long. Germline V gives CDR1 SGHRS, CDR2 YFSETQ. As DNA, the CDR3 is TGCGCCAGCAGCTTGTGGGGGCCCGGAAACACCATATATTTT. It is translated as CASSLWGPGNTIYF. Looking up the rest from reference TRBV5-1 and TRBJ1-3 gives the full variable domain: KAGVTQTPRYLIKTRGQQVTLSCSPISGHRSVSWYQQTPGQGLQFLFEYFSETQRNKGNFPGRFSGRQFSNSRSEMNVSTLELGDSALYLCASSLWGPGNTIYFGEGSWLTVV.

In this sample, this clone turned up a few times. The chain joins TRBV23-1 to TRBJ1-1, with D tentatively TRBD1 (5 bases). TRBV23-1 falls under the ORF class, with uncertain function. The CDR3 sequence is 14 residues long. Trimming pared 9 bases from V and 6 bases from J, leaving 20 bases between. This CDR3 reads CARARGGGSAEAFF. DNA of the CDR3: TGCGCCAGAGCCCGGGGCGGGGGGTCGGCTGAAGCTTTCTTT.

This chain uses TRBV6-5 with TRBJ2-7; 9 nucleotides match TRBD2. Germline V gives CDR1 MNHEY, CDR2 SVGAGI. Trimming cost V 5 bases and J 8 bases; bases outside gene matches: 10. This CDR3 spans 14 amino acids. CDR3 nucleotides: TGTGCCAGCAGTCCCGAGGGGGCGGGAGGGAAGCAGTACTTC. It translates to CASSPEGAGGKQYF.

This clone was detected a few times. The CDR3 spells CASKPGHRNQPQHF. In DNA, the CDR3 is TGTGCCAGCAAACCGGGACACCGCAATCAGCCCCAGCATTTT. The chain links TRBV27 to TRBJ1-5; tentative D call: TRBD1 (6 bases). The CDR3 spans 14 residues. Germline values: CDR1 MNHEY, CDR2 SMNVEV (reference sequence). V was pared by 7 bases and J by 2 bases, with 12 bases between.

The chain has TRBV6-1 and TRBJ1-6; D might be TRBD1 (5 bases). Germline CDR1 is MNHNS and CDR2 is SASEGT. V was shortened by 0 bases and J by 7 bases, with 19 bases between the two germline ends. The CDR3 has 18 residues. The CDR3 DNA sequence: TGTGCCAGCAGTGAAGCGGGGCAGGGCAGTGGGCGGAATTCACCCCTCCACTTT. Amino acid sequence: CASSEAGQGSGRNSPLHF.

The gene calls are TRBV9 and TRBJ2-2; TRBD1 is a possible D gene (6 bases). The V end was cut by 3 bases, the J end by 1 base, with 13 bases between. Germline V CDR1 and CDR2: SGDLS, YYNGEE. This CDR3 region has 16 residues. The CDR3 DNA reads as TGTGCCAGCAGCGCATCCGGGACATTGAACACCGGGGAGCTGTTTTTT. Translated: CASSASGTLNTGELFF.

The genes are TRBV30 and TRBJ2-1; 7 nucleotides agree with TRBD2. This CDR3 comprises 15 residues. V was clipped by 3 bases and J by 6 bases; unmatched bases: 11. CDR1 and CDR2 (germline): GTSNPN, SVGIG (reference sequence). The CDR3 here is CAWRGRAGPGNEQFF. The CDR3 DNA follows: TGTGCCTGGAGGGGAAGAGCGGGGCCGGGCAATGAGCAGTTCTTC.

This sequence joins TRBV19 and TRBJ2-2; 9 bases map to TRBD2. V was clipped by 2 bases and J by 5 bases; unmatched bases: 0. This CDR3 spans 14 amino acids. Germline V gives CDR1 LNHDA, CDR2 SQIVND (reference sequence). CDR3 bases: TGTGCCAGTAGTATACTAGCGGGAACCGGGGAGCTGTTTTTT. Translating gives CASSILAGTGELFF.

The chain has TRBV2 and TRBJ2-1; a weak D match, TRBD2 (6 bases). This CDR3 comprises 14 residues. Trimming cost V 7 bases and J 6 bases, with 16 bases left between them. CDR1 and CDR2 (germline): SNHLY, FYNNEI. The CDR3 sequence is CASKACGNFNEQFF. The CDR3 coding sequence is TGTGCCAGCAAGGCTTGCGGGAATTTCAATGAGCAGTTCTTC.

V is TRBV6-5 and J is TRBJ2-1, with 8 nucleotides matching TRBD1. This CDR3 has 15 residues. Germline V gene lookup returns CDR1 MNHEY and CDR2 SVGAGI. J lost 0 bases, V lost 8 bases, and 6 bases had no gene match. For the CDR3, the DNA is TGTGCCAGCTATGCCACAGGGGGCTCCTACAATGAGCAGTTCTTC. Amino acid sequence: CASYATGGSYNEQFF.

CDR3 coding DNA: TGTGCCAGCAGCCAAGTATACGGGAGGGCTGGGAGCAATGAGCAGTTCTTC. This encodes CASSQVYGRAGSNEQFF. This chain uses TRBV3-1 (or the pseudogene TRBV3-2) with TRBJ2-1, with 8 positions matching TRBD2. The V and J ends lost 1 base and 6 bases, in that order; junction bases with no gene match: 11. The CDR3 is 17 residues long. Germline CDR1 and CDR2: LGHDT and YNNKEL (reference sequence).

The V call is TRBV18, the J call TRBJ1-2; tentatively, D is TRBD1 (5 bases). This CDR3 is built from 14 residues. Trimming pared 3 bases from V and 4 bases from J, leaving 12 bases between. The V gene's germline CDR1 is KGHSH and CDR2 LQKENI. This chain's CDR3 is CASSPADGGYGYTF. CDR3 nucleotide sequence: TGTGCCAGCTCACCGGCGGACGGGGGCTATGGCTACACCTTC.

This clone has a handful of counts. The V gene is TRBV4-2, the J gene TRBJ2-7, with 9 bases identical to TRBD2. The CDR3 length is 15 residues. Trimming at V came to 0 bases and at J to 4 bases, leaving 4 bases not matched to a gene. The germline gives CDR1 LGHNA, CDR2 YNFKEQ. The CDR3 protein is CASSQDSSGIYEQYF. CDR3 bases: TGTGCCAGCAGCCAAGATTCTAGCGGGATTTACGAGCAGTACTTC.